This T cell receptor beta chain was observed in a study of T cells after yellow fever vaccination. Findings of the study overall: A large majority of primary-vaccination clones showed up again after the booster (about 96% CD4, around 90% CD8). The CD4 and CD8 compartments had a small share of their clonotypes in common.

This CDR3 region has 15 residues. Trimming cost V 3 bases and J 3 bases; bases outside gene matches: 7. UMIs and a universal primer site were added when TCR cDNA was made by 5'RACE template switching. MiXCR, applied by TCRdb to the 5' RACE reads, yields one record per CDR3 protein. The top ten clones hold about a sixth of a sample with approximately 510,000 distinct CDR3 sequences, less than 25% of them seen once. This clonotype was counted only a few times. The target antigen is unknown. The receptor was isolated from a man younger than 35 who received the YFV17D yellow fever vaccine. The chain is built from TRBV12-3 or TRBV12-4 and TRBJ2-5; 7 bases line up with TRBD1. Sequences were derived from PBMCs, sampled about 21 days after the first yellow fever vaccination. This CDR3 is CASSLVGGPEETQYF. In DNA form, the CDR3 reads TGTGCCAGCAGTTTGGTAGGGGGCCCGGAAGAGACCCAGTACTTC.